The entry that follows covers one TCR beta chain sequence. This sample is drawn from a study of cytomegalovirus exposure and HLA in healthy donors. Germline V gives CDR1 SGHVS, CDR2 FQNEAQ. Trimming took 1 base from V and 4 from J, leaving 17 bases between them. The CDR3 runs to 16 residues. PCR amplification relied on 60 Vbeta primers (plus 13 Jbeta primers). TCRdb's table, derived via immunoSEQ multiplex PCR, lists solely in-frame clones and lacks some. The sample yields some 150,000 clones, roughly 82% seen once. The material sequenced was PBMCs. This clonotype was obtained from a woman aged 25 to 39 in good health and CMV-seronegative. The rearrangement uses TRBV7-8 and TRBJ2-7, with D tentatively TRBD2 (6 bases). This chain's CDR3 is CASSLDEREWGYEQYF. In DNA form, the CDR3 reads TGTGCCAGCAGCTTAGACGAACGGGAGTGGGGGTACGAGCAGTACTTC.